These 7 T cell receptor beta chains came from one sample sequenced in a study of blood T cell repertoires in COVID-19. TCRdb's copy holds only in-frame clones and misses some; the assay was immunoSEQ multiplex PCR. Of fewer than 90,000 clones in the sample, approximately 86% were seen once. Sequenced input: peripheral blood. The receptors were gathered from a male donor with acute or convalescent COVID-19.

V is TRBV5-1 and J is TRBJ1-1; weak D call: TRBD1 (5 bases). The CDR3 contains 14 residues. V shed 4 bases and J shed 0 bases, with 10 bases lying between them. Germline V lookup: CDR1 SGHRS, CDR2 YFSETQ. The DNA of the CDR3 is TGCGCCAGCAGCACGGGACTTTTGAACACTGAAGCTTTCTTT. This codes for CASSTGLLNTEAFF. Full variable domain (rest looked up from reference TRBV5-1 and TRBJ1-1): KAGVTQTPRYLIKTRGQQVTLSCSPISGHRSVSWYQQTPGQGLQFLFEYFSETQRNKGNFPGRFSGRQFSNSRSEMNVSTLELGDSALYLCASSTGLLNTEAFFGQGTRLTVV.

V is TRBV7-6 and J is TRBJ2-2; 14 bases agree with TRBD2. The length of the CDR3 is 17 residues. V lost 3 bases to trimming and J lost 7 bases; unmatched junction nucleotides: 7. Germline lookup yields CDR1 SGHVS and CDR2 FNYEAQ. CDR3 in DNA: TGTGCCAGCAGCTTCCACCCCGGACTAGCGGGGGGCGGGGAGCTGTTTTTT. Its translation is CASSFHPGLAGGGELFF.

The V gene is TRBV11-2, the J gene TRBJ1-6; no reliable D call. The V and J ends lost 5 bases and 8 bases respectively, with 10 bases between them. Per the germline V gene, CDR1 is SGHAT and CDR2 is FQNNGV. The CDR3 sequence is 13 residues long. The CDR3 protein is CASSPEGDSPLHF. CDR3 sequence (DNA): TGTGCCAGCAGCCCTGAGGGCGATTCACCCCTCCACTTT.

This clone has only a few counts. The V gene is TRBV6-5, the J gene TRBJ1-3; D possibly corresponds to TRBD1 (6 bases). CDR3 length equals 15 residues. Deletions cut 9 bases from V and 3 bases from J, with 18 bases between. Per the germline V gene, CDR1 is MNHEY and CDR2 is SVGAGI. The CDR3 loop reads CASSLGAFSGNTIYF. CDR3 nucleotide sequence: TGTGCCAGTTCTTTGGGGGCATTTAGTGGAAACACCATATATTTT.

This chain connects TRBV4-1 to TRBJ2-1; D is possibly TRBD2 (6 bases). Per the germline V gene, CDR1 is MGHRA and CDR2 is YSYEKL. This CDR3 has 15 residues. V was pared by 3 bases and J by 7 bases, with 16 bases between. This CDR3 is CASSQRKDLANEQFF. In nucleotides, the CDR3 is TGCGCCAGCAGCCAGAGGAAGGACCTAGCGAATGAGCAGTTCTTC.

The chain links TRBV5-1 to TRBJ1-3; TRBD1 is a possible D gene (5 bases). There are 15 residues in the CDR3. V gave up 2 bases and J gave up 3 bases, with 12 bases separating them. CDR1 and CDR2 from the germline V gene are SGHRS and YFSETQ. As DNA, the CDR3 is TGCGCCAGCAGCTTTTCAGGGCCCCATGGAAACACCATATATTTT. Encoded protein: CASSFSGPHGNTIYF. Filled out from reference TRBV5-1 and TRBJ1-3, the complete variable domain reads KAGVTQTPRYLIKTRGQQVTLSCSPISGHRSVSWYQQTPGQGLQFLFEYFSETQRNKGNFPGRFSGRQFSNSRSEMNVSTLELGDSALYLCASSFSGPHGNTIYFGEGSWLTVV.

This chain joins TRBV2 and TRBJ1-1; tentatively, D is TRBD1 (5 bases). The CDR3 is 14 amino acids. In germline, CDR1 is SNHLY, CDR2 FYNNEI. Trimming stripped 5 bases from V and 5 bases from J, with 15 bases between. The DNA for the CDR3 is TGTGCCAGCAGTAAAACCAGACAGTTTACTGAAGCTTTCTTT. Amino acids: CASSKTRQFTEAFF.